Listed here are 11 T cell receptor beta chains from one sample, sequenced in a study of blood T cells in healthy people across ages. Next came a second PCR, run for roughly 7 to 12 cycles, which used a sample-barcoded 5' primer along with a J-beta primer mix. Via MiXCR, TCRdb re-called the 5' RACE reads, giving one row per CDR3 protein. The sample lists some 1.4 million distinct CDR3 sequences; about 40% were seen once. Material for sequencing was blood. The receptors were sampled from a woman aged 18 to 35 in good health.

V usage is TRBV20-1 and J usage is TRBJ1-1; D unresolved. V lost 0 bases and J lost 5, with 13 bases in between. CDR1 and CDR2 (germline): DFQATT, SNEGSKA (reference sequence). The CDR3 consists of 14 residues. CDR3 DNA: TGCAGTGCTAGAGAACTGGGAATCTATACTGAAGCTTTCTTT. Translated, it gives CSARELGIYTEAFF.

This sequence joins TRBV4-1 and TRBJ1-1, with D possibly being TRBD1 (5 bases). Trimming shortened V by 3 bases and J by 3 bases, and 8 bases separated the two germline ends. Germline loops: CDR1 MGHRA, CDR2 YSYEKL. This CDR3 has 13 amino acids. The CDR3 sequence: CASSQGPDTEAFF. Written as DNA, the CDR3 is TGCGCCAGCAGCCAGGGGCCTGACACTGAAGCTTTCTTT.

The CDR3 DNA sequence: TGTGCCAGCAGTTCGGGGGACTTCCATACGCAGTATTTT. This codes for CASSSGDFHTQYF. The chain is built from TRBV12-3 or TRBV12-4 and TRBJ2-3, with a possible D match to TRBD2 (6 bases). Trimming took off 4 bases at V and 7 bases at J, with 12 bases between the two ends. The CDR3 totals 13 residues.

The chain employs TRBV7-2 and TRBJ2-7, with a weak D call TRBD1 (6 bases). Germline V lookup: CDR1 SGHTA, CDR2 FQGNSA. CDR3 length: 15 residues. The ends were cut back, 0 bases at V and 7 bases at J, with 16 bases in the middle. The CDR3 spells CASSLAGGFSCEQYF. CDR3 coding DNA: TGTGCCAGCAGCTTAGCAGGGGGTTTTTCGTGTGAGCAGTACTTC.

V usage is TRBV5-1 and J usage is TRBJ2-1; D gene ambiguous. This CDR3 has 14 amino acids. The V end lost 0 bases, the J end lost 4 bases, and 8 bases lay between the germline ends. CDR1 SGHRS and CDR2 YFSETQ come from the germline V gene. CDR3 residues: CASSLVSEYNEQFF. DNA for the CDR3: TGCGCCAGCAGCTTGGTATCGGAGTACAATGAGCAGTTCTTC.

This clonotype showed up just a few times. This chain connects TRBV6-4 to TRBJ2-1; D is possibly TRBD1 (5 bases). Germline V gene data show CDR1 as MRHNA and CDR2 as SNTAGT. Deletions cut 6 bases from V and 8 bases from J, with 17 bases between. The CDR3 runs to 14 residues. CDR3 protein: CASSRAGNKDEQFF. The CDR3 coding sequence is TGTGCCAGCAGCCGGGCAGGGAATAAGGATGAGCAGTTCTTC.

CDR3 in DNA: TGTGCCAGCAGGGCGGCGGATGGACCCACCTACGAGCAGTACTTC. Protein: CASRAADGPTYEQYF. The chain uses TRBV7-2 and TRBJ2-7; the D is unclear. Trimming left V 6 bases short and J 2 bases short, with 17 bases between. The CDR3 extends over 15 amino acids. The V gene's germline CDR1 is SGHTA and CDR2 FQGNSA.

The CDR3 protein is CASRRTSGVMSSYEQYF. CDR3 nucleotide sequence: TGTGCCAGCAGACGGACTAGCGGGGTTATGAGCTCCTACGAGCAGTACTTC. The rearrangement links TRBV27 to TRBJ2-7; TRBD2 aligns across 12 bases. Germline CDR1 MNHEY, CDR2 SMNVEV (reference sequence). The CDR3 length is 17 residues. V shed 6 bases, J shed 0 bases, and the junction held 9 bases outside the gene matches.

As regards this clonotype: This could be a read error, since a much larger clone is one nucleotide away. The chain links TRBV7-2 to TRBJ2-3; D could derive from TRBD1 or TRBD2 (5 bases each). Trimming removed 1 base at V and 6 bases at J, with 11 bases between. The germline V gene encodes CDR1 SGHTA and CDR2 FQGNSA. There are 14 residues in the CDR3. CDR3 region: CTSSLGDRRDTQYF. CDR3 DNA: TGTACCAGCAGCTTAGGGGACCGTCGGGATACGCAGTATTTT.

In this sample, this clonotype turned up a few times. The chain carries TRBV10-3 and TRBJ2-2; D tentatively reads TRBD1 or TRBD2 (6 bases each). The CDR3 loop spans 17 amino acids. Trimming shortened V by 3 bases and J by 5 bases, and 19 bases separated the two germline ends. The germline CDR1 and CDR2 sequences are ENHRY and SYGVKD. This CDR3 reads CAISDWGALSGTGELFF. The CDR3, as DNA: TGTGCCATCAGTGATTGGGGGGCCCTGAGCGGGACCGGGGAGCTGTTTTTT.

This clonotype was seen a handful of times. The chain couples TRBV14 to TRBJ1-6; TRBD1 aligns across 7 bases. Germline CDR1 is SGHDN and CDR2 is FVKESK. The CDR3 runs 15 residues. Trimming at V came to 4 bases and at J to 7 bases, leaving 7 bases not matched to a gene. The CDR3 DNA reads as TGTGCCAGCAGCCCCAGGGGGACATGGAATTCACCCCTCCACTTT. Its protein is CASSPRGTWNSPLHF.